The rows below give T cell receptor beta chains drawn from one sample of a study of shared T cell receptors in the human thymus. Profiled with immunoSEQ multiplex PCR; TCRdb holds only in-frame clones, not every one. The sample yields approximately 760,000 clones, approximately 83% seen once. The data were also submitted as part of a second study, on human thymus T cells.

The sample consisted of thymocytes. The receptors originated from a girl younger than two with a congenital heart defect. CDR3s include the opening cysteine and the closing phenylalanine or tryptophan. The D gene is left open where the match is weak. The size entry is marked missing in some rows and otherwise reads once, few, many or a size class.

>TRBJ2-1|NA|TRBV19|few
CASSMSWTRPRTYNEQFF
TGTGCCAGTAGTATGTCGTGGACAAGGCCCAGGACCTACAATGAGCAGTTCTTC
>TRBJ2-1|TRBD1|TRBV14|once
CASSPPTGGLCNEQFF
TGTGCCAGCAGCCCCCCCACAGGGGGCTTGTGTAATGAGCAGTTCTTC
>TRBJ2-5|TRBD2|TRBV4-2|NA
CASSQEGRVLAGPLETQYF
TGTGCCAGCAGCCAAGAGGGGCGGGTACTAGCGGGCCCTTTAGAGACCCAGTACTTC
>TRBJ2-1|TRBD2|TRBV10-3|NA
CAISESRSGVKSYNEQFF
TGTGCCATCAGTGAGTCCCGTAGCGGGGTAAAATCCTACAATGAGCAGTTCTTC
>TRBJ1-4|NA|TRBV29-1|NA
CSVTYHSKNEKLFF
TGCAGCGTGACTTACCATAGCAAAAATGAAAAACTGTTTTTT
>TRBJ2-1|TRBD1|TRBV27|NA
CASSLSGGEYNEQFF
TGTGCCAGCAGTTTATCAGGGGGCGAGTATAATGAGCAGTTCTTC
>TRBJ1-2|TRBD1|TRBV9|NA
CASSVLGQGGGYTF
TGTGCCAGCAGCGTACTGGGACAGGGTGGTGGCTACACCTTC
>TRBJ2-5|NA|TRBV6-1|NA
CASNLDYYQETQYF
TGTGCCAGCAACCTCGACTATTACCAAGAGACCCAGTACTTC
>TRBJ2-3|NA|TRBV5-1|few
CASSSKPITPTDTQYF
TGCGCCAGCAGCTCCAAGCCAATCACCCCCACAGATACGCAGTATTTT
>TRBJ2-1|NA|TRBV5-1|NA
CASSLGGGRNEQFF
TGCGCCAGCAGTCTGGGGGGGGGCAGGAATGAGCAGTTCTTC
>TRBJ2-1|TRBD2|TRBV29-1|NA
CSVAVSGGYNEQFF
TGCAGCGTTGCAGTCAGCGGGGGATACAATGAGCAGTTCTTC
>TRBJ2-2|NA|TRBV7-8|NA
CASSAGARAVTGELFF
TGTGCCAGCAGCGCTGGGGCCAGGGCAGTAACCGGGGAGCTGTTTTTT
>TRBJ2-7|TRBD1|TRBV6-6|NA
CASRDRTGSYEQYF
TGTGCCAGCAGGGATAGGACAGGGAGCTACGAGCAGTACTTC
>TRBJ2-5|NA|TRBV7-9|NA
CASSCGSGQETQYF
TGTGCCAGCAGCTGTGGGTCGGGCCAAGAGACCCAGTACTTC
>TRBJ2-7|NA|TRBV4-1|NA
CASSQDASQGSYEQYF
TGCGCCAGCAGCCAAGATGCATCCCAGGGCTCCTACGAGCAGTACTTC
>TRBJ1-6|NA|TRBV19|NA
CASSTYLAPTNSPLHF
TGTGCCAGTAGTACCTACCTAGCGCCGACAAATTCACCCCTCCACTTT
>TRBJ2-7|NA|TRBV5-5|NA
CASSLVGAVDYEQYF
TGTGCCAGCAGCTTGGTGGGGGCAGTCGACTACGAGCAGTACTTC
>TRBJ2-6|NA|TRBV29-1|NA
CSVGSSENSGANVLTF
TGCAGCGTTGGCTCATCAGAAAACTCTGGGGCCAACGTCCTGACTTTC
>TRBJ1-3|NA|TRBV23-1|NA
CASSLKPTIYF
TGCGCCAGCAGCCTAAAACCCACCATATATTTT
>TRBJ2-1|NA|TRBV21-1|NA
CASSRGAAGGEQFF
TGTGCCAGCAGCAGGGGGGCCGCGGGGGGGGAGCAGTTCTTC